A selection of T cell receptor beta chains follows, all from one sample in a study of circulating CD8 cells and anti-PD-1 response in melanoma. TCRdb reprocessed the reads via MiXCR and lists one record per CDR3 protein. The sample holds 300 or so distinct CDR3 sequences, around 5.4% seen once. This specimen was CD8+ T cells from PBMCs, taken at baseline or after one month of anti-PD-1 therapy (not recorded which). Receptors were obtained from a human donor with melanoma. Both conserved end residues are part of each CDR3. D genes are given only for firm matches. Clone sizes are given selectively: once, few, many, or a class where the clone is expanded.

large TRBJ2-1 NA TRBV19 TGTGCCAGTAGTATAGGGGCTAGCGACGACAATGAGCAGTTCTTC CASSIGASDDNEQFF
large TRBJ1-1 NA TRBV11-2 TGTGCCAGCAGCTTAGCTGTAGGTCCGAACACTGAAGCTTTCTTT CASSLAVGPNTEAFF
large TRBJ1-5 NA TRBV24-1 TGTGCCACCAGTGATGCCGACAGAACCCATAGCAATCAGCCCCAGCATTTT CATSDADRTHSNQPQHF
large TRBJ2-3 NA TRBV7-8 TGTGCCAGCAGCTCACAGCCTGGACAGTCATCGGATACGCAGTATTTT CASSSQPGQSSDTQYF
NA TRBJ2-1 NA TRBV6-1 TGTGCCAGCAACCCAAGGAGGGATGAGCAGTTCTTC CASNPRRDEQFF
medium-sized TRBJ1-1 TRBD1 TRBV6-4 TGTGCCAGCAGTGACACACAGGGGGCTGAAGCTTTCTTT CASSDTQGAEAFF
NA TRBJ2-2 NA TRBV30 TGTGCCTGGAGTTACAGGGATACCGGGGAGCTGTTTTTT CAWSYRDTGELFF
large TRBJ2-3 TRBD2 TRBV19 TGTGCCAGTAGTTCTTCATCACTAGCGGAGAGCACAGATACGCAGTATTTT CASSSSSLAESTDTQYF
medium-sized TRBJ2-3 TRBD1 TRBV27 TGTGCCAGTCTCACAGGGACAGATACGCATACGCAGTATTTT CASLTGTDTHTQYF
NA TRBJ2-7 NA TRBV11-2 TGTGCCAGCAGCTTAGCCAACGAGCAGTACTTC CASSLANEQYF
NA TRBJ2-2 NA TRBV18 TGTGCCAGCTCACCCAGGGATGATAGCACCGGGGAGCTGTTTTTT CASSPRDDSTGELFF
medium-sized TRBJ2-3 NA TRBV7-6 TGTGCCAGCAGCTCGGGTCCTATTTTATTCACAGATACGCAGTATTTT CASSSGPILFTDTQYF
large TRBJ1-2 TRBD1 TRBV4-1 TGCGCCAGCAGCCAAGATCTGTGGACAGGGCGCTACACCTTC CASSQDLWTGRYTF
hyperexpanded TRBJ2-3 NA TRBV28 TGTGCCAGCACCCAGCCGCCATGGGGGTCTAGCACAGATACGCAGTATTTT CASTQPPWGSSTDTQYF
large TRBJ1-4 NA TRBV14 TGTGCCAGCAGCCCGCAGGGTTACGAAAAACTGTTTTTT CASSPQGYEKLFF
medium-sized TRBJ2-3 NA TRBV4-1 TGCGCCAGCAGCCCCAGGACCTACAGCACAGATACGCAGTATTTT CASSPRTYSTDTQYF